The 20 T cell receptor beta chains below all came from one sample that was sequenced in a study of cytomegalovirus exposure and HLA in healthy donors. The primer mix had 60 Vbeta and 13 Jbeta primers. Here immunoSEQ multiplex PCR was the method, and the copy in TCRdb shows in-frame clones only, minus some. The sample shows around 170,000 clones, approximately 84% of them seen only once. Sequenced material: PBMCs. The origin of the receptors is a man aged 45-65 years in good health and CMV-seronegative.

This clone appeared a single time. V gene TRBV9 combines with J gene TRBJ1-2, with a tentative D call TRBD1 (6 bases). V was trimmed by 6 bases and J by 0 bases, leaving 18 bases between them. This CDR3 comprises 16 residues. The germline V gene encodes CDR1 SGDLS and CDR2 YYNGEE. For the CDR3, the DNA is TGTGCCAGCAACGCCAAACAGGGAAGTCCTAACTATGGCTACACCTTC. It codes for CASNAKQGSPNYGYTF.

This clone was detected once. This CDR3 reads CASSTQERGGFNEQFF. Here the CDR3 DNA reads TGTGCCAGCAGTACCCAGGAGCGGGGGGGGTTCAATGAGCAGTTCTTC. The chain has TRBV6-6 and TRBJ2-1; 10 nucleotides line up with TRBD2. CDR1 is MNHNY, CDR2 SVGAGI, per germline (reference sequence). Trimming took 5 bases from V and 6 from J; bases not matched to a gene: 10. CDR3 length: 16 residues.

The chain has TRBV18 and TRBJ1-2; D gene uncertain. CDR3 length: 15 amino acids. V gave up 0 bases and J gave up 2 bases, with 10 bases separating them. Germline loops: CDR1 KGHSH, CDR2 LQKENI. The CDR3 DNA is TGTGCCAGCTCACCACCTTCGGCGGCCAACTATGGCTACACCTTC. The encoded protein is CASSPPSAANYGYTF.

This rearrangement joins TRBV5-1 to TRBJ2-1; D may be TRBD1 (5 bases). Germline values: CDR1 SGHRS, CDR2 YFSETQ. V was shortened by 2 bases and J by 7 bases, with 10 bases between the two germline ends. The CDR3 is made up of 13 amino acids. The CDR3: CASSFQQENEQFF. The CDR3 DNA sequence: TGCGCCAGCAGCTTCCAACAGGAAAATGAGCAGTTCTTC.

In this sample, this clone turned up a few times. The rearrangement links TRBV6-1 to TRBJ2-1, with TRBD2 identical over 8 bases. The length of the CDR3 is 15 residues. From germline, CDR1 is MNHNS and CDR2 SASEGT. The J segment lost 1 base and the V segment lost 3 bases, leaving 2 bases of the junction unmatched. Here the CDR3 reads CASSERGASYNEQFF. CDR3 sequence (DNA): TGTGCCAGCAGTGAGCGGGGGGCTTCCTACAATGAGCAGTTCTTC.

The rearrangement links TRBV29-1 to TRBJ2-3, with D tentatively TRBD2 (5 bases). Trimming took off 0 bases at V and 2 bases at J, with 18 bases between the two ends. There are 17 residues in the CDR3. The germline CDR1 and CDR2 sequences are SQVTM and ANQGSEA. CDR3 bases: TGCAGCGTTGAAGATCTTCGGCTACCCGGGGTCACAGATACGCAGTATTTT. Translation: CSVEDLRLPGVTDTQYF.

This clone was detected a few times. The chain joins TRBV4-1 to TRBJ2-3; D gene ambiguous. The CDR3 has 15 amino acids. Germline CDR1 MGHRA, CDR2 YSYEKL. Trimming left V 0 bases short and J 1 base short, with 8 bases between. CDR3 coding DNA: TGCGCCAGCAGCCAAGACCCGGTCGGCACAGATACGCAGTATTTT. This codes for CASSQDPVGTDTQYF.

The J gene is TRBJ1-2, the V gene TRBV25-1; 7 bases are shared with TRBD1. CDR1 and CDR2 (germline): MGHDK, SYGVNS. Trimming took 0 bases from V and 8 from J; bases not matched to a gene: 3. The CDR3 length is 13 residues. In nucleotides, the CDR3 is TGTGCCAGCAGTGAATACACAGGGGCCGGCTACACCTTC. It encodes CASSEYTGAGYTF.

The J gene is TRBJ1-1, the V gene TRBV7-2, with D tentatively TRBD1 (5 bases). Germline V gene data show CDR1 as SGHTA and CDR2 as FQGNSA. V was clipped by 5 bases and J by 5 bases, with 15 bases between them. This CDR3 is 14 amino acids long. CDR3 in DNA: TGTGCCAGCAGCCCTACGGGGGGAAGGACTGAAGCTTTCTTT. Translated: CASSPTGGRTEAFF.

The chain recombines TRBV19 with TRBJ2-2; 8 positions agree with TRBD1. The CDR3 consists of 14 residues. CDR1 and CDR2 (germline): LNHDA, SQIVND (reference sequence). V was pared by 6 bases and J by 5 bases, with 5 bases of the junction left unmatched. The CDR3 region has the DNA TGTGCCAGTAGACAGGGGGATGGAACCGGGGAGCTGTTTTTT. This gives the protein CASRQGDGTGELFF.

The DNA of the CDR3 is TGTGCCAGCAGTGGGGACCGACAGGGGCCGAACACCGGGGAGCTGTTTTTT. This gives the protein CASSGDRQGPNTGELFF. V usage is TRBV27 and J usage is TRBJ2-2, with 8 bases that match TRBD1. Germline assignment: CDR1 MNHEY and CDR2 SMNVEV (reference sequence). Trimming removed 5 bases from V and 0 bases from J; junction bases left unmatched: 8. The length of the CDR3 is 17 residues.

This clone was seen a single time. V is TRBV7-2 and J is TRBJ2-7; 8 positions agree with TRBD2. The V gene's germline CDR1 is SGHTA and CDR2 FQGNSA. The CDR3 sequence is 17 residues long. The ends lost 0 bases at V and 3 bases at J; junction bases unmatched: 10. CDR3 bases: TGTGCCAGCAGCTTAGCCCTACCGGGACTAGAGAACTACGAGCAGTACTTC. Translation gives CASSLALPGLENYEQYF.

This sequence joins TRBV5-1 and TRBJ1-4; no firm D call. This CDR3 is built from 13 residues. The germline V gene has CDR1 SGHRS and CDR2 YFSETQ. V lost 2 bases, J lost 4 bases, and 6 bases lay in between. Here the CDR3 reads CASSFSSNEKLFF. The CDR3 coding sequence is TGCGCCAGCAGCTTTTCGAGTAATGAAAAACTGTTTTTT.

The chain has TRBV6-6 and TRBJ2-7; 7 bases line up with TRBD2. The CDR3 is 15 amino acids. Germline assignment: CDR1 MNHNY and CDR2 SVGAGI (reference sequence). With V trimmed by 0 bases and J by 6 bases, 8 bases remained unmatched. CDR3 loop: CASSYSGGGPCEQYF. CDR3 nucleotide sequence: TGTGCCAGCAGTTACTCTGGCGGGGGTCCCTGCGAGCAGTACTTC.

This clone was recorded once. The chain recombines TRBV7-2 with TRBJ2-5, with TRBD2 matching 12 bases. This CDR3 region has 15 residues. Germline V gene sequence: CDR1 SGHTA, CDR2 FQGNSA. V shed 7 bases and J 5 bases; nucleotides not matched to a gene: 8. The CDR3 bases are TGTGCCAGCACCAGAGGACTAGCGGGGAGTGAGACCCAGTACTTC. Translating it yields CASTRGLAGSETQYF. Full variable domain (remainder filled in from reference TRBV7-2 and TRBJ2-5): GAGVSQSPSNKVTEKGKDVELRCDPISGHTALYWYRQSLGQGLEFLIYFQGNSAPDKSGLPSDRFSAERTGGSVSTLTIQRTQQEDSAVYLCASTRGLAGSETQYFGPGTRLLVL.

This sequence joins TRBV27 and TRBJ1-2; D may be TRBD1 (5 bases). CDR3 length: 13 residues. Germline V gene data show CDR1 as MNHEY and CDR2 as SMNVEV (reference sequence). Trimming pared 6 bases from V and 0 bases from J, leaving 8 bases between. The CDR3 region is CASSDSANYGYTF. The CDR3 bases are TGTGCCAGCAGCGACAGCGCTAACTATGGCTACACCTTC.

The chain uses TRBV7-9 and TRBJ1-6; 7 bases agree with TRBD1. Germline V gives CDR1 SEHNR, CDR2 FQNEAQ (reference sequence). The ends lost 3 bases at V and 6 bases at J; junction bases unmatched: 2. The CDR3 has 14 amino acids. The CDR3 region has the DNA TGTGCCAGCAGCTTCGACAGGGCTAATTCACCCCTCCACTTT. Translating it yields CASSFDRANSPLHF.

V usage is TRBV7-2 and J usage is TRBJ1-2; D uncertain. The CDR3 loop spans 15 amino acids. Trimming cost V 5 bases and J 2 bases, with 15 bases left between them. CDR1 is SGHTA and CDR2 is FQGNSA in the germline V gene. The CDR3 bases are TGTGCCAGCAGCCCAGCCTACGGACTGAACTATGGCTACACCTTC. Amino acids: CASSPAYGLNYGYTF.

This sequence joins TRBV29-1 and TRBJ2-5; perhaps TRBD1 as D (6 bases). The DNA end lines up better with TRBJ2-7; the J call may be wrong. CDR3 size: 12 residues. The germline V gene has CDR1 SQVTM and CDR2 ANQGSEA. The CDR3, as DNA: TGCAGCGTTGACAGGGGAACCTACGAGCAGTACTTC. It yields the protein CSVDRGTYEQYF.

This clone was observed once. CDR3 residues: CASSLRGHIQGAMVTGELFF. The CDR3 DNA is TGCGCCAGCAGCTTGAGAGGACATATTCAGGGGGCAATGGTCACCGGGGAGCTGTTTTTT. V and J are TRBV5-1 and TRBJ2-2; 8 bases match TRBD1. The CDR3 loop spans 20 amino acids. From germline, CDR1 is SGHRS and CDR2 YFSETQ. After removal of 1 base from V and 4 bases from J, the junction contained 18 bases not matched to a gene.